This T cell receptor (beta chain) was profiled in a study of T cell responses to AZD1222 COVID-19 vaccine. Trimming shortened V by 1 base and J by 4 bases, and 7 bases separated the two germline ends. The CDR3 sequence is 13 residues long. Germline V gene sequence: CDR1 LGHDT, CDR2 YNNKEL (reference sequence). Study results and caveats: Samples come after the peak T cell response, not at day 14.

This clone appeared once. Its antigen is unidentified. Sequenced by immunoSEQ multiplex PCR; TCRdb stores in-frame clones only, minus some. The table has about 110,000 clones, over 85% seen once. This specimen was peripheral blood, taken on day 0 of MenACWY control vaccination. This TCR was sampled from an adult in good health. The V and J genes are TRBV3-1 (or the pseudogene TRBV3-2) and TRBJ1-2; D is unresolved. The CDR3 region is CASSQGSGYGYTF. CDR3 coding DNA: TGTGCCAGCAGCCAAGGAAGCGGCTATGGCTACACCTTC.